The next 5 T cell receptor beta chains were all read from a single sample in a study of CD8 T cells in Susac syndrome. Random hexamers were used to reverse transcribe an amount of 0.5 to 1 ug RNA. TCRdb processed the immunoSEQ multiplex PCR reads anew with MiXCR; each CDR3 protein has one entry. The repertoire has some 170,000 distinct CDR3 sequences, about 95% of them found once; the top ten carry approximately 0.1%. The sequenced sample was CD4+ T cells from PBMCs. All receptors come from a human donor in good health.

The chain couples TRBV18 to TRBJ2-5; D not certain. Germline CDR1 and CDR2: KGHSH and LQKENI. Between the trimmed V and J ends, which lost 4 bases and 5 bases, there was a span of 17 bases. There are 15 residues in the CDR3. The CDR3 reads CASSRVPGSRETQYF. CDR3 DNA: TGTGCCAGCTCACGGGTTCCAGGAAGTCGGGAGACCCAGTACTTC.

This clonotype was observed a single time. This chain connects TRBV7-2 to TRBJ1-1, with 9 positions matching TRBD1. This CDR3 is built from 16 residues. The germline CDR1 and CDR2 sequences are SGHTA and FQGNSA. Trimming removed 6 bases from V and 4 bases from J; junction bases left unmatched: 12. CDR3 sequence reads: CASRVGTGFMSTEAFF. In DNA, the CDR3 is TGTGCCAGCAGAGTCGGGACAGGGTTCATGAGCACTGAAGCTTTCTTT.

This chain links TRBV29-1 with TRBJ2-3; D is ambiguous. CDR3 length: 16 residues. Germline V gene lookup returns CDR1 SQVTM and CDR2 ANQGSEA. Trimming removed 1 base at V and 1 base at J, with 15 bases between. CDR3 in amino acids: CSVEGIGRLGTDTQYF. CDR3 DNA: TGCAGCGTTGAAGGGATCGGGCGGTTGGGCACAGATACGCAGTATTTT.

This chain uses TRBV20-1 with TRBJ2-1; weak D call: TRBD1 (6 bases). Germline-derived CDR1 and CDR2 are DFQATT and SNEGSKA (reference sequence). V dropped 3 bases and J dropped 8 bases, with 17 bases sitting between them. The CDR3 is 14 amino acids. The CDR3 sequence: CSASIRRGEDEQFF. For the CDR3, the DNA is TGCAGTGCTAGCATTCGCAGGGGTGAAGATGAGCAGTTCTTC.

The chain combines TRBV20-1 with TRBJ2-3; TRBD1 agrees at 11 bases. Trimming removed 4 bases from V and 4 bases from J; junction bases left unmatched: 4. Germline V gene sequence: CDR1 DFQATT, CDR2 SNEGSKA (reference sequence). There are 14 residues in the CDR3. The CDR3 protein is CSAKDRGRSDTQYF. The CDR3 DNA reads TGCAGTGCTAAGGACAGGGGGCGCTCAGATACGCAGTATTTT.